This T cell receptor (beta chain) was identified during a study of shared clonotypes between healthy human individuals. Study conclusions and caveats: Among the subsets, naive ones generally showed larger estimated richness than memory ones.

Naive-designated CD8 cells lacked CD45RO, were positively enriched for CCR7, and omitted terminally differentiated effector memory CD45RA+ cells. The assay was run at deep level. Genomic DNA of each subset was evenly split across several immunoSEQ plates. The assay was immunoSEQ multiplex PCR, and TCRdb's table has in-frame clones only and misses some. The repertoire holds about 680,000 clones, with about 92% as singletons. With 5 bases clipped from V and 7 bases from J, the junction kept 13 bases outside the gene matches. This CDR3 contains 16 residues. The V gene's germline CDR1 is MNHEY and CDR2 SMNVEV (reference sequence). Note on this clone: What it binds is not known.

The J gene is TRBJ2-1, the V gene TRBV27; 8 bases are a match to TRBD2. The clonotype was recovered from a man aged 25 to 40 in good health. Sequenced sample: naive CD8+ T cells sorted from blood. DNA of the CDR3: TGTGCCAGCAGTCCCCTTGACGGGAGGGCCAAGAATGAGCAGTTCTTC. Its protein product is CASSPLDGRAKNEQFF.